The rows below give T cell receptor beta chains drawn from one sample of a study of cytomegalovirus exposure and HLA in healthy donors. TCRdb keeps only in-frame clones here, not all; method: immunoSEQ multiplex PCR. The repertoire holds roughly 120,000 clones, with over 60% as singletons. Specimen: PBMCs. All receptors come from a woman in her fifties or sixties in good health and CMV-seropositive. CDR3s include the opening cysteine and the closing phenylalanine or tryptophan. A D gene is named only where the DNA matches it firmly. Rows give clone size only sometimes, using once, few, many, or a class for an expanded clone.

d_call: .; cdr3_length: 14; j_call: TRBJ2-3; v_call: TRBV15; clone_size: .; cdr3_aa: CATSRDLNTDTQYF; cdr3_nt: TGTGCCACCAGCAGAGATCTTAACACAGATACGCAGTATTTT
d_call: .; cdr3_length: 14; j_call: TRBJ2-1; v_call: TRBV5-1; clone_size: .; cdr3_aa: CASSLILNSNEQFF; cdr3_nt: TGCGCCAGCAGCTTGATTTTAAACAGCAATGAGCAGTTCTTC
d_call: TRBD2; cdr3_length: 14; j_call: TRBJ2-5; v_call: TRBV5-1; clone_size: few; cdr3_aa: CASRPGLAGETQYF; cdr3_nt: TGCGCCAGCAGGCCCGGACTAGCGGGAGAGACCCAGTACTTC
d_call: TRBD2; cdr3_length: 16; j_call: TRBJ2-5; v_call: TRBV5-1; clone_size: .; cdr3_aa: CASSQRSSGRAPTQYF; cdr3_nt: TGCGCCAGCAGCCAAAGAAGTAGCGGGAGGGCCCCGACCCAGTACTTC
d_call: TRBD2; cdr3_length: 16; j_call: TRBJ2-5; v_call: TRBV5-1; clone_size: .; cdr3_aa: CASSLQPSGSKREQYF; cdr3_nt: TGCGCCAGCAGCTTGCAGCCTAGCGGGAGTAAGAGGGAGCAGTACTTC
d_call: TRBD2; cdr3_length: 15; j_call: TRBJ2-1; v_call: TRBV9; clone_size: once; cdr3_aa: CASSVGLAPRDEQFF; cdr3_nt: TGTGCCAGCAGCGTGGGACTAGCTCCTAGGGATGAGCAGTTCTTC
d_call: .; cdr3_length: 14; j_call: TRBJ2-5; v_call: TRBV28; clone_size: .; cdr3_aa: CASSRQAYQETQYF; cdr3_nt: TGTGCCAGCAGTCGACAGGCTTACCAAGAGACCCAGTACTTC
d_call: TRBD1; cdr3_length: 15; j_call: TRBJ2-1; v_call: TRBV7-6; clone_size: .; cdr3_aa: CASSEQGSSYNEQFF; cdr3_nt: TGTGCCAGCAGCGAACAGGGGAGCTCCTACAATGAGCAGTTCTTC
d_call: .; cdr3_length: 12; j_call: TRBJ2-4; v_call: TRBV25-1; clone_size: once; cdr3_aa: CASSEGWNIQYF; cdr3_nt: TGTGCCAGCAGTGAAGGCTGGAACATTCAGTACTTC
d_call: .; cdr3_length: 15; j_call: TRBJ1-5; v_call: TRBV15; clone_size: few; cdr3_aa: CATSRDGISNQPQHF; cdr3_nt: TGTGCCACCAGCAGAGATGGCATTAGCAATCAGCCCCAGCATTTT
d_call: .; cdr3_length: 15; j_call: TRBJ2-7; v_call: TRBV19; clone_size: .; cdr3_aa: CASSMPGVRPYEQYF; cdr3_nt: TGTGCCAGTAGTATGCCCGGGGTTCGTCCCTACGAGCAGTACTTC
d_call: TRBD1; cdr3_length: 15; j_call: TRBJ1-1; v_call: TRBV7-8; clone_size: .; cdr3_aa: CASSDRGWGDTEAFF; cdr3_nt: TGTGCCAGCAGCGACAGGGGATGGGGGGACACTGAAGCTTTCTTT
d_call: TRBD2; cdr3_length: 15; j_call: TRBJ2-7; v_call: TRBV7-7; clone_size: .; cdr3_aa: CASSPASGRAYEQYF; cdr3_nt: TGTGCCAGCAGCCCAGCTAGCGGGAGGGCGTACGAGCAGTACTTC
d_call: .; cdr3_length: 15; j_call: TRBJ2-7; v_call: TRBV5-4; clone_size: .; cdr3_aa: CASSLAGSRAYEQYF; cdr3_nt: TGTGCCAGCAGCTTGGCCGGGAGTAGGGCCTACGAGCAGTACTTC
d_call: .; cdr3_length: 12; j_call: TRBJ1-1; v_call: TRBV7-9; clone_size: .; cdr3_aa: CASAPSSAEAFF; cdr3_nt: TGTGCCAGCGCCCCTTCGAGCGCTGAAGCTTTCTTT